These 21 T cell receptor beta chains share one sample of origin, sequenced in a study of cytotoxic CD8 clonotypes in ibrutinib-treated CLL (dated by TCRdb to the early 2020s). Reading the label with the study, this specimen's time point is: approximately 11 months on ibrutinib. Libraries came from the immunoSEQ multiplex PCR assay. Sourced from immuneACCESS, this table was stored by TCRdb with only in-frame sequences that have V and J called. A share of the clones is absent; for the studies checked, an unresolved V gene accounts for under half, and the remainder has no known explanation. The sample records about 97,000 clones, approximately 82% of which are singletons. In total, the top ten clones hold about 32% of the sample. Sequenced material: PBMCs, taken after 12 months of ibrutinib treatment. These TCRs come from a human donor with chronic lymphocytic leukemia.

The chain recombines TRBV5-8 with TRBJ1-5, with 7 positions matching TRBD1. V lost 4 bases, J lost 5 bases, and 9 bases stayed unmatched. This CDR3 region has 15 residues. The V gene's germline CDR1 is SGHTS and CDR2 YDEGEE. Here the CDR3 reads CASSIIDRVDQPQHF. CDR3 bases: TGTGCCAGCAGCATTATTGACAGGGTAGATCAGCCCCAGCATTTT. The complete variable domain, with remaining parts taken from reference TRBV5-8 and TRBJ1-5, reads EAGVTQSPTHLIKTRGQQATLRCSPISGHTSVYWYQQALGLGLQFLLWYDEGEERNRGNFPPRFSGRQFPNYSSELNVNALELEDSALYLCASSIIDRVDQPQHFGDGTRLSIL.

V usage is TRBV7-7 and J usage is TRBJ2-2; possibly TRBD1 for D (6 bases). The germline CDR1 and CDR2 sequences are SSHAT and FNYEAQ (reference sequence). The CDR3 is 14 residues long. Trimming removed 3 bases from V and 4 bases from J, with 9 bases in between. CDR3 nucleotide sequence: TGTGCCAGCAGCTTGGACAGTATCACCGGGGAGCTGTTTTTT. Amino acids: CASSLDSITGELFF.

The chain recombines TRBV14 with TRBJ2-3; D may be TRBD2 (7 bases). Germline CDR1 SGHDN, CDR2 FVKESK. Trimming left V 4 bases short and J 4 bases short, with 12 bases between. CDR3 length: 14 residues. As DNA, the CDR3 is TGTGCCAGCAGCCGCCAAGGGGGGGCAGATACGCAGTATTTT. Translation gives CASSRQGGADTQYF.

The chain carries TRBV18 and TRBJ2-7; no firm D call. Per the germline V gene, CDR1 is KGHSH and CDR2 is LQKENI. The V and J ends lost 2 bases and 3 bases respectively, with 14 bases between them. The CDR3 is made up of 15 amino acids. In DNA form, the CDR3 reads TGTGCCAGCTCACCAGGCCAGAAGAGAGTCTACGAGCAGTACTTC. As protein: CASSPGQKRVYEQYF.

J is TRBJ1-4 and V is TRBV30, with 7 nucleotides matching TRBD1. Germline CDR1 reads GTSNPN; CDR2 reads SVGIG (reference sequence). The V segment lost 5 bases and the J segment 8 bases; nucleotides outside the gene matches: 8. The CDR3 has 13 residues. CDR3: CAWSTGKGEKLFF. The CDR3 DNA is TGTGCCTGGTCGACAGGGAAAGGCGAAAAACTGTTTTTT.

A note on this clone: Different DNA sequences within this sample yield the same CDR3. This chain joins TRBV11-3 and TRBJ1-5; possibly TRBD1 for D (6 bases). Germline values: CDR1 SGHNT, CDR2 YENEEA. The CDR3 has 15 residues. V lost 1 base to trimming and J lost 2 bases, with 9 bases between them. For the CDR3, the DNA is TGTGCCAGCAGCTTAGGGGGGGGCGGCAATCAGCCCCAGCATTTT. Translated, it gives CASSLGGGGNQPQHF.

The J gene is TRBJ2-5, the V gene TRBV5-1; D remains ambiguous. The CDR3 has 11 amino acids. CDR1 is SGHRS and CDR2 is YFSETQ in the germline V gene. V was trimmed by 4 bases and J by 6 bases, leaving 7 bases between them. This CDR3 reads CASSREQTQYF. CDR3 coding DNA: TGCGCCAGCAGCCGTGAACAGACCCAGTACTTC.

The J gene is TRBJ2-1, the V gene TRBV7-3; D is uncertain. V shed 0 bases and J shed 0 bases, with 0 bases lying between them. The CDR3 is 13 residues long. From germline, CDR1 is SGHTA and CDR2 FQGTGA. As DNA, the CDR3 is TGTGCCAGCAGCTTAACCTCCTACAATGAGCAGTTCTTC. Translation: CASSLTSYNEQFF.

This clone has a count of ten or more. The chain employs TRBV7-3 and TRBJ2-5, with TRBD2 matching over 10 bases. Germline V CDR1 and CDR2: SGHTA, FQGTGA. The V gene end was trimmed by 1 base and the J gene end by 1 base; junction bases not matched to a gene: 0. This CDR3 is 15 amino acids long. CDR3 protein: CASSLIAGGQETQYF. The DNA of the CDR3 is TGTGCCAGCAGCTTAATAGCGGGGGGCCAAGAGACCCAGTACTTC.

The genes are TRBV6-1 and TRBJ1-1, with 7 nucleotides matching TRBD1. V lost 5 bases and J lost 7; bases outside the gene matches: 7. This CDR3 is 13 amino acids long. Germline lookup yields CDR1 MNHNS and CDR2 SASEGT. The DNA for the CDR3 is TGTGCCAGCAGTCTCCGATGGGACAGTGAAGCTTTCTTT. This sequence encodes CASSLRWDSEAFF.

This chain's CDR3 is CAWQQAHGYTF. The DNA for the CDR3 is TGTGCCTGGCAACAGGCTCATGGCTACACCTTC. The chain employs TRBV30 and TRBJ1-2; the D gene is possibly TRBD1 (5 bases). V lost 5 bases, J lost 6 bases, and 10 bases lay in between. Germline loops: CDR1 GTSNPN, CDR2 SVGIG (reference sequence). The CDR3 spans 11 residues. Drawing the rest from reference TRBV30 and TRBJ1-2, the complete variable domain is SQTIHQWPATLVQPVGSPLSLECTVEGTSNPNLYWYRQAAGRGLQLLFYSVGIGQISSEVPQNLSASRPQDRQFILSSKKLLLSDSGFYLCAWQQAHGYTFGSGTRLTVV.

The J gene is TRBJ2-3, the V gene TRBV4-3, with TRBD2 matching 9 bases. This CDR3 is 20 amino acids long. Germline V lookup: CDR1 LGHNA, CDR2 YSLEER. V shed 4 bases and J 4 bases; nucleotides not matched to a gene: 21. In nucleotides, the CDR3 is TGCGCCAGCAGCCGATCCATCGCGGCGGGGGGGATCTTCACACCAGATACGCAGTATTTT. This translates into CASSRSIAAGGIFTPDTQYF.

The CDR3 coding sequence is TGTGCCAGCAGAGGACAGGGGAGTTCACCCCTCCACTTT. It codes for CASRGQGSSPLHF. The V call is TRBV25-1, the J call TRBJ1-6, with 9 bases lining up with TRBD1. The CDR3 loop spans 13 amino acids. Germline values: CDR1 MGHDK, CDR2 SYGVNS. V lost 6 bases, J lost 9 bases, and 3 bases stayed unmatched.

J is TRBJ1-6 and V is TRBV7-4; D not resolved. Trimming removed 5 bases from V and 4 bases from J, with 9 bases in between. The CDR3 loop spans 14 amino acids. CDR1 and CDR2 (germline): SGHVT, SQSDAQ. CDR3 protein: CASSPRLYNSPLHF. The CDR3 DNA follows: TGTGCCAGCAGCCCAAGGTTGTATAATTCACCCCTCCACTTT.

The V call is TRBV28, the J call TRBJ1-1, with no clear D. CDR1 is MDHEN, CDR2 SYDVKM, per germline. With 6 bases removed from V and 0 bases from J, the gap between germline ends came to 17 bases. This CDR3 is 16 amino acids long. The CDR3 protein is CASSLQWAQVNTEAFF. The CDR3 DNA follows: TGTGCCAGCAGCCTTCAGTGGGCCCAGGTGAACACTGAAGCTTTCTTT.

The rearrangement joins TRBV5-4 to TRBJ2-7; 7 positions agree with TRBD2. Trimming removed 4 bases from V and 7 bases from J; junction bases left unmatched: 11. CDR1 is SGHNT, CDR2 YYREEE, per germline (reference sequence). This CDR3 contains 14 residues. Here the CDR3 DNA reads TGTGCCAGCAGCCCCCAGGGTGCGGGGGAGGAGCAGTACTTC. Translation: CASSPQGAGEEQYF.

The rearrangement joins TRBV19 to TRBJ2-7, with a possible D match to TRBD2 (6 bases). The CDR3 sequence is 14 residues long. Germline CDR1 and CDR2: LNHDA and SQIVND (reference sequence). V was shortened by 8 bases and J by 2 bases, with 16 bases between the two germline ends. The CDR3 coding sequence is TGTGCCAGTGCGCCCGGGACTGGGGCCTACGAGCAGTACTTC. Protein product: CASAPGTGAYEQYF. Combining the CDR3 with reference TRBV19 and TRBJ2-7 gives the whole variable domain DGGITQSPKYLFRKEGQNVTLSCEQNLNHDAMYWYRQDPGQGLRLIYYSQIVNDFQKGDIAEGYSVSREKKESFPLTVTSAQKNPTAFYLCASAPGTGAYEQYFGPGTRLTVT.

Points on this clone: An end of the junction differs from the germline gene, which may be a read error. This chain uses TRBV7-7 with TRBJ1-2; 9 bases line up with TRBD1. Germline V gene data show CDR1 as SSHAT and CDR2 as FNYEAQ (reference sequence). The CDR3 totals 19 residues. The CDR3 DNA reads TGTGCTAGCAGCTTAGACTTACAGGGGGCCCTATCCGCTAACTATGGCTACACCTTC. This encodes CASSLDLQGALSANYGYTF.

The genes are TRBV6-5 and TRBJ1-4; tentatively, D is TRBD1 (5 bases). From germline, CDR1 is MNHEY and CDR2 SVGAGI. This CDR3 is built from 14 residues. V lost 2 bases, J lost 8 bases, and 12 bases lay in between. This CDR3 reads CASSYGLPGEKLFF. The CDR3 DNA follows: TGTGCCAGCAGTTACGGGCTTCCAGGGGAAAAACTGTTTTTT.

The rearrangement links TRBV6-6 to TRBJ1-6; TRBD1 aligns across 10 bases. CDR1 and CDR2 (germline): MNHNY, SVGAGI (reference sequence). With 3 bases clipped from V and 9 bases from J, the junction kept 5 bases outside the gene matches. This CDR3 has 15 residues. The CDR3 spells CASSYSGQGGSPLHF. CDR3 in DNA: TGTGCCAGCAGTTATTCCGGACAGGGGGGTTCACCCCTCCACTTT.

The CDR3 DNA sequence: TGTGCCAGCAGTTTTCCCGGGACAGGCCACGCAACTAATGAAAAACTGTTTTTT. It encodes CASSFPGTGHATNEKLFF. This chain links TRBV27 with TRBJ1-4; 8 bases align to TRBD1. Germline CDR1 and CDR2: MNHEY and SMNVEV (reference sequence). The CDR3 sequence is 18 residues long. Trimming removed 3 bases from V and 0 bases from J; junction bases left unmatched: 9. Together with reference TRBV27 and TRBJ1-4, the CDR3 gives the full variable domain: EAQVTQNPRYLITVTGKKLTVTCSQNMNHEYMSWYRQDPGLGLRQIYYSMNVEVTDKGDVPEGYKVSRKEKRNFPLILESPSPNQTSLYFCASSFPGTGHATNEKLFFGSGTQLSVL.